The sequence of this TCR beta chain was determined in a study of response to subunit inactivated influenza vaccine listed by TCRdb under 2018. For context, the study as a whole: To follow how T cells responded to a trivalent subunit inactivated influenza vaccine, the researchers relied on deep quantitative profiling of the T cell receptor repertoire. General conclusions and limits of the study: The authors suggested that each seasonal influenza vaccination may recruit only a limited number of new T cells.

Libraries came from RT-PCR. The sequencer was an Illumina HiSeq 2500. The public reads were reprocessed in TCRdb via fastp at Q25 and MiXCR, keeping in-frame beta chains. Every distinct CDR3 protein forms one entry, paired with its most common genes and DNA. The sample table records roughly 160,000 distinct CDR3 sequences; roughly 10% of these occur just once. Together, the top ten hold 9.5% to 15% of the sample. Trimming takes 2 bases from V and 4 bases from J, and the germline ends sit 17 bases apart. The CDR3 starts with the cysteine, ends with the phenylalanine, and has 16 residues. Just CDR3 DNA is preserved here, 48 bases in frame from base 1. CDR1 SGHTA and CDR2 FQGNSA were looked up in the germline V gene. The meaning of the sample's time point label: 40 to 45 days after influenza vaccine administration. Of note for this clonotype: Its antigen is unknown. Per-base quality was not reported, and no clone a single base away is much larger than it.

The rearrangement combines TRBV7-2 with TRBJ1-2; a tentative D call is TRBD1 (5 bases match). This specimen was non-naive T cells sorted from PBMCs, taken roughly 45 days after vaccination. The sample's cell subset or site label is to be understood as: memory T cell fraction. The clonotype originates from a man aged 45 to 65 who received an inactivated influenza vaccine. Donor details come from another sample of the same person, matched by shared clones. The CDR3 sequence is CASSLPRDRGAYGYTF. The DNA sequence follows: TGTGCCAGCAGCTTACCCCGGGACCGAGGGGCCTATGGCTACACCTTC.